Following are 2 T cell receptor beta chains from one sample sequenced in a study of human T cells and chemical hapten exposure. TCRdb independently ran MiXCR on the RACE reads; one entry per CDR3 protein. The profile shows tens of thousands of distinct CDR3 sequences, roughly a tenth of them singletons. The time point is: pre-sensitization, week 0. The treatment was: therapeutic diphenylcyclopropenone sensitization with weekly scalp DPC. The source was whole blood, collected in connection with sensitization to the hapten diphenylcyclopropenone (DPC). The receptors were sampled from a woman in her 40s with alopecia areata. Some clones in this sample may be carry-over from other donors' samples.

There are a few counts of this clonotype. This sequence joins TRBV13 and TRBJ2-4; D call uncertain. CDR1 is PRHDT and CDR2 is FYEKMQ in the germline V gene (reference sequence). Trimming cost V 1 base and J 0 bases, with 7 bases left between them. This CDR3 has 15 amino acids. CDR3 DNA sequence: TGTGCCAGCAGCTTAGTGGACGGAGCCAAAAACATTCAGTACTTC. As protein: CASSLVDGAKNIQYF.

The gene calls are TRBV3-1 and TRBJ2-7; D possibly corresponds to TRBD2 (6 bases). Trimming removed 4 bases from V and 6 bases from J, with 19 bases in between. From germline, CDR1 is LGHDT and CDR2 YNNKEL (reference sequence). The CDR3 has 15 amino acids. Here the CDR3 reads CASSRGERARSEQYF. In nucleotides, the CDR3 is TGTGCCAGCAGCCGCGGGGAAAGGGCACGGTCCGAGCAGTACTTC.